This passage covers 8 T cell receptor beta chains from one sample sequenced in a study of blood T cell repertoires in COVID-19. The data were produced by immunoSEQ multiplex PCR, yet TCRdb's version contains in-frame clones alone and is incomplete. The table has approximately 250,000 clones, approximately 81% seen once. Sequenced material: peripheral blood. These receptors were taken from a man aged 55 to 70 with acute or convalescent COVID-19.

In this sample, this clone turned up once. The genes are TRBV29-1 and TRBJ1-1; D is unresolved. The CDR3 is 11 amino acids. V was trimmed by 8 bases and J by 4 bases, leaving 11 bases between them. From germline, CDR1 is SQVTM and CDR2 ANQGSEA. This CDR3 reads CSSRRGTEAFF. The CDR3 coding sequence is TGCAGCTCCAGGCGGGGCACTGAAGCTTTCTTT.

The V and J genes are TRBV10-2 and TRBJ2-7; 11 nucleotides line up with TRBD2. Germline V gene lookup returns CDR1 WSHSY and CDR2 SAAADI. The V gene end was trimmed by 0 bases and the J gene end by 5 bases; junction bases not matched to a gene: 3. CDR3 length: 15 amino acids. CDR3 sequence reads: CASSESSSGRNEQYF. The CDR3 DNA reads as TGCGCCAGCAGTGAGTCGTCTAGCGGGAGGAACGAGCAGTACTTC.

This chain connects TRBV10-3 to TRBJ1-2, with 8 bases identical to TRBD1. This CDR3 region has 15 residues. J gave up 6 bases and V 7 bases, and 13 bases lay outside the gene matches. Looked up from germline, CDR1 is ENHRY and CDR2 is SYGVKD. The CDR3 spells CAINNRGRDSNGYTF. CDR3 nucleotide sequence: TGTGCCATCAACAACAGGGGGAGGGACAGTAATGGCTACACCTTC.

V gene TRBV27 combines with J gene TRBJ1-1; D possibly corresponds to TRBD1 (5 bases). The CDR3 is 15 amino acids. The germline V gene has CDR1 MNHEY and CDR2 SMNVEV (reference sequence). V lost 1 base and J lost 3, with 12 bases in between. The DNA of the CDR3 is TGTGCCAGCAGTTTATGGGGCGCCGGAGACACTGAAGCTTTCTTT. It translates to CASSLWGAGDTEAFF.

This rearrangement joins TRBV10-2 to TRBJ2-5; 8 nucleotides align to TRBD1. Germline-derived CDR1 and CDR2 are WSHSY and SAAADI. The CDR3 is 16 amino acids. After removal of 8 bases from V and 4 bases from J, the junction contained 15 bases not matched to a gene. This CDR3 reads CASGTGQGTGRETQYF. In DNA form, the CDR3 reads TGCGCCAGCGGGACCGGACAGGGTACAGGGCGAGAGACCCAGTACTTC.

The CDR3 protein is CASKSLGREKLFF. CDR3 in DNA: TGTGCCAGCAAGTCTCTGGGCAGAGAAAAACTGTTTTTT. The chain employs TRBV27 and TRBJ1-4, with no clear D. The CDR3 covers 13 residues. Germline CDR1 and CDR2: MNHEY and SMNVEV (reference sequence). V shed 7 bases and J shed 8 bases, with 14 bases lying between them.

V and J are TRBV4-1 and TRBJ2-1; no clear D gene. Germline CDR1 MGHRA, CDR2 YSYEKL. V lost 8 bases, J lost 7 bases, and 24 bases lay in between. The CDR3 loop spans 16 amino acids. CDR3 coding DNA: TGCGCCAGCCGCGGCTACATGGCTCCCCTTGGGAATGAGCAGTTCTTC. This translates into CASRGYMAPLGNEQFF.

In nucleotides, the CDR3 is TGTGCCAGCAGCAAACAGGGGATGTCCCACAATGAGCAGTTCTTC. As protein: CASSKQGMSHNEQFF. V usage is TRBV7-6 and J usage is TRBJ2-1; 7 bases are shared with TRBD1. This CDR3 has 15 residues. V was clipped by 5 bases and J by 5 bases; unmatched bases: 9. The germline V gene encodes CDR1 SGHVS and CDR2 FNYEAQ.